This record concerns one TCR beta chain sequence. Its matching antigen is unknown. CDR1 and CDR2 from the germline V gene are DFQATT and SNEGSKA (reference sequence). This CDR3 has 16 amino acids. The V end lost 4 bases, the J end lost 3 bases, and 19 bases lay between the germline ends. Cultured CD4+ T cell DNA underwent sequencing with the Oncomine TCR Beta short-read assay. TCRdb used MiXCR to reprocess the PCR reads, holding one entry per CDR3 protein. The sample has roughly 12,000 distinct CDR3 sequences, 50% to 55% seen once. This sample stems from a study of vaccination and CD4 T cells after COVID-19. Study-level background: Sampling post-COVID took place a median approximately 100 days after diagnosis (range 35 to 161). The cells were exposed to overlapping spike peptides originating from SARS-CoV-2, HCoV-NL63, HCoV-OC43 and HCoV-229E for stimulation.

The treatment is: roughly 10-day PBMC culture with coronavirus spike peptide pools or control peptides (ViraFEST assay). ViraFEST used peptide pools to expand antigen-specific T cells and subsequently sequenced their TCRs. General study points: Spike mono-reactivity was evident in 304 of the 307 vaccine-specific clones derived from convalescent patients.

The chain joins TRBV20-1 to TRBJ2-1; a possible D gene is TRBD2 (6 bases). This TCR came from a human donor who had recovered from COVID-19. The sample comprised CD4+ T cells from blood, cultured in vitro. The CDR3 DNA reads TGCAGTGCTATCGACCTTAGGAGCGGGCGCTACAATGAGCAGTTCTTC. Protein: CSAIDLRSGRYNEQFF.